This T cell receptor beta chain was recovered during a study of blood T cell repertoires in COVID-19. Study in general: Sites in the United States, Italy and Spain provided acute and convalescent COVID-19 samples.

Here immunoSEQ multiplex PCR was the method, and the copy in TCRdb shows in-frame clones only, minus some. The data hold tens of thousands of clones, with 82% observed a single time. The CDR3 is 14 residues long. Trimming took off 6 bases at V and 10 bases at J, with 19 bases between the two ends. The germline CDR1 and CDR2 sequences are SGHAT and FQNNGV. This clonotype was sampled from a woman older than 75 with acute or convalescent COVID-19. This chain links TRBV11-2 with TRBJ2-1, with D perhaps TRBD1 (5 bases). What was sequenced was peripheral blood. The CDR3 DNA follows: TGTGCCAGCAGGGTCCCACTAAGGGGTCGGGAGCAGTTCTTC. It translates to CASRVPLRGREQFF.